This TCR beta chain emerged from a study of CD8+CD57+ T cells in acquired aplastic anemia. Study results and caveats: Sharing between patients and controls was observed for twenty-nine CD8+ CDR3 sequences.

Details on this clonotype: The antigen is not known.

TCR beta VDJ and CDR3 were profiled, and genomic DNA was the template. TCRdb called the reads again in MiXCR, with one record for every CDR3 protein. The sample lists about 170,000 distinct CDR3 sequences, 47% seen once, with over 0.95% in the top ten. Patients picked for sequencing had shown CD8+CD57+ cell expansion detected by flow cytometry. Germline lookup yields CDR1 LNHNV and CDR2 YYDKDF (reference sequence). This CDR3 spans 15 amino acids. V shed 1 base and J shed 3 bases, with 10 bases lying between them. This TCR was recovered from a human donor with aplastic anemia. This chain uses TRBV15 with TRBJ1-3; D is ambiguous. The sample was sorted CD4+, CD8+, or CD8+CD57+ T cells (not recorded which) from PBMCs. CDR3 coding DNA: TGTGCCACCAGCAGAGCCGAAATGGATGGAAACACCATATATTTT. Translating it yields CATSRAEMDGNTIYF.